This T cell receptor (beta chain) derives from a study of T-cell memory formation after mild COVID-19. 5'RACE primed at constant segments yielded TCR alpha and TCR beta cDNA libraries bearing sample barcodes and UMIs. TCRdb passed the 5' RACE reads through MiXCR, listing each CDR3 protein once. The sample carries about 200,000 distinct CDR3 sequences, 16% recorded once. This clonotype was recorded at least ten times. The target antigen is unknown. CDR1 SQVTM and CDR2 ANQGSEA come from the germline V gene. V dropped 5 bases and J dropped 1; count of bases not matched to a gene: 7. The CDR3 spans 14 residues. Study observations and caveats: Second-wave clones that peaked on day 37 lacked confirmed SARS-CoV-2 specificity. Pre-infection memory showed some responding clones, and this suggested that cross-reactive memory joined. Contracting clones localized mainly to CM and EM when CD4+ and mainly to EMRA when CD8+.

Sequencing used PBMCs or a T cell subset sorted from them (not recorded which). The chain recombines TRBV29-1 with TRBJ1-1, with 7 bases matching TRBD1. This sequence was found in an adult woman who had mild COVID-19 (a few samples of this study predate the infection). Cell type and time point are not known. CDR3 residues: CSVRRTGGNTEAFF. In nucleotides, the CDR3 is TGCAGCGTTCGGAGGACAGGTGGGAACACTGAAGCTTTCTTT.